The clone carrying this T cell receptor (beta chain) was picked up a small number of times. Its target is unknown. Other DNA sequences of this sample code for an identical CDR3. Using immunoSEQ multiplex PCR, the repertoire was profiled, and TCRdb retains in-frame clones only, with some absent. The sample consists of 2.3 million or so clones, 85% to 95% of them appearing once. This sample is part of a study of shared clonotypes between healthy human individuals. Study-wide results and limits: Sampling used blood alone; tissue repertoires probably differ.

The CDR3 has 13 amino acids. Germline V lookup: CDR1 MNHEY, CDR2 SVGAGI. V was trimmed by 2 bases and J by 4 bases, leaving 6 bases between them. The sequenced sample consisted of naive CD4+ T cells from PBMCs. Subset noted: CD45RA+ positively selected. The source of this sequence is a man aged 18 to 35 in good health. Some clones in this sample may be carry-over from other donors' samples. The gene calls are TRBV6-5 and TRBJ1-5; perhaps TRBD1 as D (6 bases). In DNA form, the CDR3 reads TGTGCCAGCAGTTACAGGGGGAATCAGCCCCAGCATTTT. Translation gives CASSYRGNQPQHF.